The TCR beta chain under discussion was sequenced for a study of T cells after yellow fever vaccination. One entry per CDR3 protein, called by TCRdb with MiXCR from the 5' RACE reads. The top ten hold approximately 24% of the sample, which has some 350,000 distinct CDR3 sequences, approximately 4% seen once. Findings of the study overall: Some clonotypes were seen in both the CD4 and the CD8 compartments. These made up a small share and likely arose from convergent recombination.

Looked up from germline, CDR1 is SGDLS and CDR2 is YYNGEE. The CDR3 is 14 amino acids. Trimming shortened V by 10 bases and J by 8 bases, and 21 bases separated the two germline ends. With regard to this clonotype: The antigen is undetermined. A read error is possible here, since a much larger clone lies one base away.

This sequence joins TRBV9 and TRBJ1-4, with a tentative D call TRBD1 (5 bases). Sample: PBMCs, taken 5 days after the yellow fever booster vaccination. The sequence was collected from a man aged 18-30 years who received the YFV17D yellow fever vaccine. Here the CDR3 reads CACRKDTRGEKLFF. CDR3 coding DNA: TGTGCCTGCCGCAAGGACACACGGGGGGAAAAACTGTTTTTT.